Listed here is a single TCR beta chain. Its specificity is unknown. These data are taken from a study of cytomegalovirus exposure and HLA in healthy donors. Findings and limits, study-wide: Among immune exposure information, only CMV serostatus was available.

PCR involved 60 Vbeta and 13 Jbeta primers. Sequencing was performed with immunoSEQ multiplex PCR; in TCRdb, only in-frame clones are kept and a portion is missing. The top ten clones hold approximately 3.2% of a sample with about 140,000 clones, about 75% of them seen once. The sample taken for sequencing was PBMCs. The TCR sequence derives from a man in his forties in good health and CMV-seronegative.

CDR3 region: CASSAGTEFGAFF. The CDR3 nucleotides are TGTGCCAGCAGCGCCGGGACAGAATTTGGAGCTTTCTTT. This chain uses TRBV5-6 with TRBJ1-1; TRBD1 aligns across 7 bases. CDR1 and CDR2 (germline): SGHDT, YYEEEE. Trimming at V came to 4 bases and at J to 10 bases, leaving 10 bases not matched to a gene. This CDR3 comprises 13 residues.